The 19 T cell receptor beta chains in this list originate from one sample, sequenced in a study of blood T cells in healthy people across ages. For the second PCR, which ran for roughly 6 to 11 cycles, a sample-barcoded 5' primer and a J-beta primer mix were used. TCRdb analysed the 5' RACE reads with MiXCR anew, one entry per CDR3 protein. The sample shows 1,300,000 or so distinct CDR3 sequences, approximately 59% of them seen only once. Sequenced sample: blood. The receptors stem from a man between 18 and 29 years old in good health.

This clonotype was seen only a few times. CDR3 region: CSVSREQETQYF. The CDR3 nucleotides read TGCAGCGTGTCCCGGGAACAAGAGACCCAGTACTTC. This sequence joins TRBV29-1 and TRBJ2-5; tentative D call: TRBD2 (5 bases). Germline V gene data show CDR1 as SQVTM and CDR2 as ANQGSEA. Trimming took off 6 bases at V and 2 bases at J, with 10 bases between the two ends. CDR3 length: 12 residues.

The CDR3 loop is CAWRTSRAGELFF. Written as DNA, the CDR3 is TGTGCCTGGAGGACTAGTCGTGCCGGGGAGCTGTTTTTT. The chain carries TRBV30 and TRBJ2-2; D is possibly TRBD2 (6 bases). Germline CDR1 is GTSNPN and CDR2 is SVGIG (reference sequence). Between the trimmed V and J ends, which lost 3 bases and 6 bases, there was a span of 11 bases. The CDR3 extends over 13 amino acids.

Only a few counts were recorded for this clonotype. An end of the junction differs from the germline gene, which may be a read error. The CDR3, as DNA: TGCGCCAGCAGCTCGCCACCTCTACAGGGGTATCCCTATGAGCAGTACTTC. It specifies CASSSPPLQGYPYEQYF. The V gene is TRBV5-1, the J gene TRBJ2-7; 7 bases match TRBD1. Germline lookup yields CDR1 SGHRS and CDR2 YFSETQ. This CDR3 contains 17 residues.

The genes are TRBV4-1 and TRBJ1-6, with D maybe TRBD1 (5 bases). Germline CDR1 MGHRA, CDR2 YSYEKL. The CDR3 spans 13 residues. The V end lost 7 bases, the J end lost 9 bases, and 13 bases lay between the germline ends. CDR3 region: CASKGKGGSPLHF. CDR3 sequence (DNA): TGCGCCAGCAAGGGGAAGGGCGGTTCACCCCTCCACTTT.

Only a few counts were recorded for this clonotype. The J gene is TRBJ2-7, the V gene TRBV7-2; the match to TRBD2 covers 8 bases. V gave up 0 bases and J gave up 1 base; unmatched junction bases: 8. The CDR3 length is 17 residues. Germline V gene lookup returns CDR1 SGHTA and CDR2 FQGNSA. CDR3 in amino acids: CASSLASGTRNSYEQYF. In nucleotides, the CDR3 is TGTGCCAGCAGCTTAGCGTCCGGGACTAGGAATTCCTACGAGCAGTACTTC.

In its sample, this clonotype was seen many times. The CDR3 loop reads CSALNDRGPSYEQYF. CDR3 bases: TGCAGTGCACTTAACGACAGGGGCCCTTCCTACGAGCAGTACTTC. The chain carries TRBV20-1 and TRBJ2-7; 8 bases are a match to TRBD1. This CDR3 spans 15 amino acids. V was pared by 6 bases and J by 1 base, with 11 bases of the junction left unmatched. Germline-derived CDR1 and CDR2 are DFQATT and SNEGSKA (reference sequence).

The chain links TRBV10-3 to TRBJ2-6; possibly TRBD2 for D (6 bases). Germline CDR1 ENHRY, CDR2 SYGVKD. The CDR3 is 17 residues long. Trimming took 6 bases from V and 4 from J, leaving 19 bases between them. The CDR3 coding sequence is TGTGCCATCAGCACCGAGAAGGGGAGGTCCGGGGCCAACGTCCTGACTTTC. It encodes CAISTEKGRSGANVLTF.

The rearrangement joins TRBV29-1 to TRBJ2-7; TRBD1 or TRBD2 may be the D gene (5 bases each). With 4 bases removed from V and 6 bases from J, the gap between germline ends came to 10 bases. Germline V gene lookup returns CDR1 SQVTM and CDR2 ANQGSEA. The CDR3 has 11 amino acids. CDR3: CSVVGVGEQYF. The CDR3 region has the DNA TGCAGCGTTGTGGGGGTTGGCGAGCAGTACTTC.

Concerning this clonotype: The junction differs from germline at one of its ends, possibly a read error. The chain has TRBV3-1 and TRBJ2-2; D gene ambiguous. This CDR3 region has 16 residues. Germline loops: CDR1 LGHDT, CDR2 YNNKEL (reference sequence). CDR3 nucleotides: TGTGCCAGCAGCAAAGATTTGGCTATGGGTACCGGGGAGCTGTTTTTT. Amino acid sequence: CASSKDLAMGTGELFF.

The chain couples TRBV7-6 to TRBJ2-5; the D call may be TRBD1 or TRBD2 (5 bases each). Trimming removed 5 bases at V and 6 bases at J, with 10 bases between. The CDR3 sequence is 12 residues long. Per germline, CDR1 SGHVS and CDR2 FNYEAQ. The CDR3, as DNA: TGTGCCAGCAGCCGGGACGGAAAGACCCAGTACTTC. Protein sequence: CASSRDGKTQYF. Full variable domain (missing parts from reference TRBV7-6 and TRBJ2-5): GAGVSQSPRYKVTKRGQDVALRCDPISGHVSLYWYRQALGQGPEFLTYFNYEAQQDKSGLPNDRFSAERPEGSISTLTIQRTEQRDSAMYRCASSRDGKTQYFGPGTRLLVL.

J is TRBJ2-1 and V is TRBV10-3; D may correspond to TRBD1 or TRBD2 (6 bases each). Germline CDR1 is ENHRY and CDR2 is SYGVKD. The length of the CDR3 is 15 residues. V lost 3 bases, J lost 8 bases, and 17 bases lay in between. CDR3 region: CAISDRLVRGDEQFF. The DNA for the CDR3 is TGTGCCATCAGTGACAGACTAGTAAGGGGGGATGAGCAGTTCTTC.

Written as DNA, the CDR3 is TGTGCCATCAGGGGAGACGGGAATACGCAGTATTTT. Protein: CAIRGDGNTQYF. The chain carries TRBV10-3 and TRBJ2-3; tentative D call: TRBD2 (5 bases). Germline V lookup: CDR1 ENHRY, CDR2 SYGVKD. The length of the CDR3 is 12 residues. V gave up 6 bases and J gave up 7 bases, with 11 bases separating them.

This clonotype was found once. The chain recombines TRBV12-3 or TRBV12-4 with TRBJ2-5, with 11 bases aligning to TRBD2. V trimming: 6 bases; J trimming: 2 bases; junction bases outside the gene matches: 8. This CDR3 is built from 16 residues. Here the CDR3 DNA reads TGTGCCAGCAGCCCGACTAGCGGGGCCACTCAAGAGACCCAGTACTTC. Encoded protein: CASSPTSGATQETQYF.

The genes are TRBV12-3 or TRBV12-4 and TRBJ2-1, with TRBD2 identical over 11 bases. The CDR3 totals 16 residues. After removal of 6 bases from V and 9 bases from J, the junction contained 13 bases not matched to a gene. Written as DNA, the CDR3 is TGTGCCAGCAGACCGCATAGCGGGAGGGCCCGGGGTGAGCAGTTCTTC. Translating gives CASRPHSGRARGEQFF.

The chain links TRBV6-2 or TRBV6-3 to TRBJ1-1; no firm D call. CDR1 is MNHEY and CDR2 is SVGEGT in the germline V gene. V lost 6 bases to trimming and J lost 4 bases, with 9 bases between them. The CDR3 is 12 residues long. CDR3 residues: CASSVGSTEAFF. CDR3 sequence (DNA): TGTGCCAGCAGCGTGGGGTCCACTGAAGCTTTCTTT.

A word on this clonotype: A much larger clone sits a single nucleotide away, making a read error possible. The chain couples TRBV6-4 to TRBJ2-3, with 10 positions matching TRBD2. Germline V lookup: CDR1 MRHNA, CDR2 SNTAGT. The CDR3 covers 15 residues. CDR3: CARSERGGSTDTQYF. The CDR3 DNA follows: TGTGCCCGCAGTGAGCGGGGGGGCAGCACAGATACGCAGTATTTT.

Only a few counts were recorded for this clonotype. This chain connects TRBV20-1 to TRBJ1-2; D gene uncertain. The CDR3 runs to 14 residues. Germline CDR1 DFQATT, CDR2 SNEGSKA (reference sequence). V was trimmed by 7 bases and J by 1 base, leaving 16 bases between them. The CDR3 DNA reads TGCAGTGGATATCAAAGGATCTTTAACTATGGCTACACCTTC. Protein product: CSGYQRIFNYGYTF.

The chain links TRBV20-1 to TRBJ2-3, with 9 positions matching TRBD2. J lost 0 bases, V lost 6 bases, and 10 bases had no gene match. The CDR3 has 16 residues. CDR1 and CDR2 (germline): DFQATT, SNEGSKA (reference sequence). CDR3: CSATLGAGGSTDTQYF. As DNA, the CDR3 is TGCAGTGCAACCTTGGGGGCGGGAGGGAGCACAGATACGCAGTATTTT.

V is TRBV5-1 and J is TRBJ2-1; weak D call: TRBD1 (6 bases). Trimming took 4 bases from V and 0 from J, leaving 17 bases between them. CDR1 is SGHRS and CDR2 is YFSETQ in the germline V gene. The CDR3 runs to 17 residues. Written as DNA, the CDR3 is TGCGCCAGCAGCGTCCGTCAGGGGAAACCCTCCTACAATGAGCAGTTCTTC. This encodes CASSVRQGKPSYNEQFF.